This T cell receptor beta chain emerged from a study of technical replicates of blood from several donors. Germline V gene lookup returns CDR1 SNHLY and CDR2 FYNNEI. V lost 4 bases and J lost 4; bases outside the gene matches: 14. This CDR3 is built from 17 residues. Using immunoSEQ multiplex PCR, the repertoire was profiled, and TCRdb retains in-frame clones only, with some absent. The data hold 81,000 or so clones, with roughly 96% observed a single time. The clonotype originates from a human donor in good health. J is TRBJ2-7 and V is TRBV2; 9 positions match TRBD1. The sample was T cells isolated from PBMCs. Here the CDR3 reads CASSGMRSGQGLYEQYF. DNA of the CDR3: TGTGCCAGCAGTGGAATGCGGTCGGGACAGGGATTGTACGAGCAGTACTTC. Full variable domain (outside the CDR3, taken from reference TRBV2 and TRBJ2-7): EPEVTQTPSHQVTQMGQEVILRCVPISNHLYFYWYRQILGQKVEFLVSFYNNEISEKSEIFDDQFSVERPDGSNFTLKIRSTKLEDSAMYFCASSGMRSGQGLYEQYFGPGTRLTVT.